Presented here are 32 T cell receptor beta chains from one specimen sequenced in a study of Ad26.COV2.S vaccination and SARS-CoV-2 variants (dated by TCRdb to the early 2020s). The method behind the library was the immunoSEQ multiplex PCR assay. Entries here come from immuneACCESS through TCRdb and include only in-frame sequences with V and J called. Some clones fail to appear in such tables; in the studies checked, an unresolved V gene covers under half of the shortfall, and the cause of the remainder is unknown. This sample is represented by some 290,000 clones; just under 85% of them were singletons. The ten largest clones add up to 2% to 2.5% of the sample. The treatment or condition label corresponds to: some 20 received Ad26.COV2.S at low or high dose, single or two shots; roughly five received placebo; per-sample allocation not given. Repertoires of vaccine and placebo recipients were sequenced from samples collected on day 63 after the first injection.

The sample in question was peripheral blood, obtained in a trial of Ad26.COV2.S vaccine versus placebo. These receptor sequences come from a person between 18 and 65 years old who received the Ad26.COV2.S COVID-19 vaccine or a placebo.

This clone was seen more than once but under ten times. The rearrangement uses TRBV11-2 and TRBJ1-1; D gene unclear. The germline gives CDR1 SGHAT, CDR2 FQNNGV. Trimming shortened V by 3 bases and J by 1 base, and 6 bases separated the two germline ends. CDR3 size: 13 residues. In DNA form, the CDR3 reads TGTGCCAGCAGCTTTTCTCAGAACACTGAAGCTTTCTTT. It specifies CASSFSQNTEAFF.

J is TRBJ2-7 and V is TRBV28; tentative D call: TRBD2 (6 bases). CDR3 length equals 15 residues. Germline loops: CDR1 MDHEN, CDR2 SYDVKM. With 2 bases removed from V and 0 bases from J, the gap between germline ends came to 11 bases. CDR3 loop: CASSLGGILSYEQYF. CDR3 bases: TGTGCCAGCAGTTTAGGAGGGATCCTCTCCTACGAGCAGTACTTC.

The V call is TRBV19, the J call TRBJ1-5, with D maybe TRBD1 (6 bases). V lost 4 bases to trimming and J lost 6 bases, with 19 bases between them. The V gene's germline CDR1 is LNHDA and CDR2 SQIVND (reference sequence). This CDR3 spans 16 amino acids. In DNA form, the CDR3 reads TGTGCCAGTAGTAAAAGGGGAACAGGGCCGGTTCAGCCCCAGCATTTT. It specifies CASSKRGTGPVQPQHF.

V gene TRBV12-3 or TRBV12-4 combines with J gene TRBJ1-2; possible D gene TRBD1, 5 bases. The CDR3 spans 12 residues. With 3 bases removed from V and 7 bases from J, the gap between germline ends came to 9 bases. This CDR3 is CASSFWGGGYTF. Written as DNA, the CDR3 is TGTGCCAGCAGTTTTTGGGGCGGTGGCTACACCTTC.

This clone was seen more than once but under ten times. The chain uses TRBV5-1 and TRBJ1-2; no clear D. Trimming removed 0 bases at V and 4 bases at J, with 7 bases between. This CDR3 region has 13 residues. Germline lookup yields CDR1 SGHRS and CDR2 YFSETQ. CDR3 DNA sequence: TGCGCCAGCAGCTTGGACAGTGTCTATGGCTACACCTTC. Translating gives CASSLDSVYGYTF.

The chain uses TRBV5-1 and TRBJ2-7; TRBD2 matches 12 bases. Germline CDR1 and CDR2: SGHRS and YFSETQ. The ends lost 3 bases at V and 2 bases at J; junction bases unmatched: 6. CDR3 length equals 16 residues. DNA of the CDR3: TGCGCCAGCAGCTGGACCCTAGCGGGGGGGCCCTACGAGCAGTACTTC. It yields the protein CASSWTLAGGPYEQYF.

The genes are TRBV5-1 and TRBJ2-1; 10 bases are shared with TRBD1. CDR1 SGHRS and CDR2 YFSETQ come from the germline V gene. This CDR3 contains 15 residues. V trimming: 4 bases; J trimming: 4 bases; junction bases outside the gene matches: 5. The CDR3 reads CASSAWTGGYNEQFF. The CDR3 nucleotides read TGCGCCAGCAGCGCATGGACAGGGGGATACAATGAGCAGTTCTTC.

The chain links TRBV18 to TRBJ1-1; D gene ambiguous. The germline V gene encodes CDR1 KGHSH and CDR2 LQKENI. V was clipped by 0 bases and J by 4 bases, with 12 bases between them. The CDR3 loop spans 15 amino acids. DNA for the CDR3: TGTGCCAGCTCACCACCTACGGGTTGGAGCACTGAAGCTTTCTTT. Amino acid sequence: CASSPPTGWSTEAFF.

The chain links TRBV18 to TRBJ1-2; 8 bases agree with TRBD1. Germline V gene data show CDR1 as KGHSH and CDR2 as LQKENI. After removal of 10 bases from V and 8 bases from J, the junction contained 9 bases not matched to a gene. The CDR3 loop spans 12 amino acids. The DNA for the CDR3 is TGTGCCATCCTCCACGACAGGGGAGGCTACACCTTC. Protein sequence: CAILHDRGGYTF.

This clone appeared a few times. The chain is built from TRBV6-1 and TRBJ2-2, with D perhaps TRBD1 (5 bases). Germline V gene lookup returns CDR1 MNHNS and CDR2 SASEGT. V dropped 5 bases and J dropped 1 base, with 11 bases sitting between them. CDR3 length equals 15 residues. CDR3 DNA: TGTGCCAGCAGTCCGACAGTACAGAACACCGGGGAGCTGTTTTTT. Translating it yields CASSPTVQNTGELFF.

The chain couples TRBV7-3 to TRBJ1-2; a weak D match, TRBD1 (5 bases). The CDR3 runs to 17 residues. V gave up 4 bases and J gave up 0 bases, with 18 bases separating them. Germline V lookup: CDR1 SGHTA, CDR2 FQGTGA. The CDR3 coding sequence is TGTGCCAGCAGCTCCACCGGGGCCGTCGGAGCTAACTATGGCTACACCTTC. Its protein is CASSSTGAVGANYGYTF. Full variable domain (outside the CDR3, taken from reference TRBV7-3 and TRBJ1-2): GAGVSQTPSNKVTEKGKYVELRCDPISGHTALYWYRQSLGQGPEFLIYFQGTGAADDSGLPNDRFFAVRPEGSVSTLKIQRTERGDSAVYLCASSSTGAVGANYGYTFGSGTRLTVV.

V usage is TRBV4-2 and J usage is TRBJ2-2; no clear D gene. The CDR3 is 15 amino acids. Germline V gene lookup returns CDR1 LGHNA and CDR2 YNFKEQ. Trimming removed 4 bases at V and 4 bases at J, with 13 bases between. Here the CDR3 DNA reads TGTGCCAGCAGCCTCTCGGGCGTGGGCACCGGGGAGCTGTTTTTT. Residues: CASSLSGVGTGELFF.

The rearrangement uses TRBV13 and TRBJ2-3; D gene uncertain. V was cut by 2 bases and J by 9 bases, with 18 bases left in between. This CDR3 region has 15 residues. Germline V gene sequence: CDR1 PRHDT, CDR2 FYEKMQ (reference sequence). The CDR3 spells CASSLRNYPGDTQYF. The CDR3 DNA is TGTGCCAGCAGCTTACGAAACTATCCTGGAGACACGCAGTATTTT.

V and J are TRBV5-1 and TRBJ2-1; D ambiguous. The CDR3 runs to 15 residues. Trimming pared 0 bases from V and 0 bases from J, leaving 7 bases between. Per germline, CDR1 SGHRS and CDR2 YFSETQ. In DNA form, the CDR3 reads TGCGCCAGCAGCTTGGGTTTGAGCTCCTACAATGAGCAGTTCTTC. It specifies CASSLGLSSYNEQFF.

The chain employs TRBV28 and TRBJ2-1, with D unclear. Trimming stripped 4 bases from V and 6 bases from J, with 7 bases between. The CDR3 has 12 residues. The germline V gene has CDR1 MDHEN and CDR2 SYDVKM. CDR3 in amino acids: CASSWRPNEQFF. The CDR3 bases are TGTGCCAGCAGTTGGCGGCCCAATGAGCAGTTCTTC.

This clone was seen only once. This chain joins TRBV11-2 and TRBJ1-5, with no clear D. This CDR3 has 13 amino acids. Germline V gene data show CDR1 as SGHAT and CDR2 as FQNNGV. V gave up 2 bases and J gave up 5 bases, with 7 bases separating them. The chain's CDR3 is CASSLQADQPQHF. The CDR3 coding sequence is TGTGCCAGCAGCTTACAGGCGGATCAGCCCCAGCATTTT.

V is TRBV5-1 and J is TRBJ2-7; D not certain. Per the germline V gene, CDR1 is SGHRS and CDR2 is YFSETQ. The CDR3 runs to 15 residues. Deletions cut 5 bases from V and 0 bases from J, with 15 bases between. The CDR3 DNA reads TGCGCCAGCAGTCCTGACGGATACAGCTCCTACGAGCAGTACTTC. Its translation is CASSPDGYSSYEQYF.

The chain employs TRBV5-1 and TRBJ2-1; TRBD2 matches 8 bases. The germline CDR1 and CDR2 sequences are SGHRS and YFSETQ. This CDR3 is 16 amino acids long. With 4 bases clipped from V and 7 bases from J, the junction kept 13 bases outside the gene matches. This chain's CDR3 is CASSQFGLAGRNEQFF. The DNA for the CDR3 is TGCGCCAGCAGCCAATTTGGACTAGCCGGGAGGAATGAGCAGTTCTTC.

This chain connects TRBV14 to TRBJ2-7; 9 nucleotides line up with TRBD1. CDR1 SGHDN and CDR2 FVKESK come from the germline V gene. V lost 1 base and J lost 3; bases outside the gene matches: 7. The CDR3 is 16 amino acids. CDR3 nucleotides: TGTGCCAGCAGCCAAGCGATTTGGACAGGGGACTACGAGCAGTACTTC. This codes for CASSQAIWTGDYEQYF.

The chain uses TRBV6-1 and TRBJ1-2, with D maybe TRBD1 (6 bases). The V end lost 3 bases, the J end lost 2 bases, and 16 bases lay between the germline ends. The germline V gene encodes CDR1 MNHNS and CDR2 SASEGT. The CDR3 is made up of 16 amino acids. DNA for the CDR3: TGTGCCAGCAGTGATATTGGGGGCAGACTAAACTATGGCTACACCTTC. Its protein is CASSDIGGRLNYGYTF.

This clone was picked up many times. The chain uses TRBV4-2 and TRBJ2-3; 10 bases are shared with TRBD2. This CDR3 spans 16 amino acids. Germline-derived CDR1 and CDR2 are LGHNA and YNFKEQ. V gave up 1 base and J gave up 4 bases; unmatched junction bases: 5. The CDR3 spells CASSQAGTSEADTQYF. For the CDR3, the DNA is TGTGCCAGCAGCCAAGCAGGGACTAGCGAAGCAGATACGCAGTATTTT.

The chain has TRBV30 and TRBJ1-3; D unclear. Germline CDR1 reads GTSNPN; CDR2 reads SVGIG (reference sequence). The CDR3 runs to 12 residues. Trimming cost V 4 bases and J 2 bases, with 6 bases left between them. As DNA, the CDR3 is TGTGCCTGGATGGAAGCTGGAAACACCATATATTTT. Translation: CAWMEAGNTIYF.

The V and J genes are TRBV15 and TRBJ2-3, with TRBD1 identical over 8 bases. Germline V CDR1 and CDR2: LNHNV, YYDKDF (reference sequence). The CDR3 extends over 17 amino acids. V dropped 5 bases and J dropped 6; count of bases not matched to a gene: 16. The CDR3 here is CATSSPGPGGFRDTQYF. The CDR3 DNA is TGTGCCACCAGCTCACCCGGGCCAGGGGGCTTTAGGGATACGCAGTATTTT.

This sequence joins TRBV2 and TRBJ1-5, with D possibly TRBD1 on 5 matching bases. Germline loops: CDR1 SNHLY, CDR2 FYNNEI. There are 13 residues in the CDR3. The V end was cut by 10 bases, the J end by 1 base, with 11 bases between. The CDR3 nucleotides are TGTGCCAACTCAAGGGACAGCAATCAGCCCCAGCATTTT. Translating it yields CANSRDSNQPQHF.

This CDR3 is CASSFGTGEKWGYGYTF. The CDR3 nucleotides read TGCGCCAGCAGCTTCGGGACAGGGGAAAAGTGGGGCTATGGCTACACCTTC. The gene calls are TRBV5-1 and TRBJ1-2; 10 bases line up with TRBD1. V shed 2 bases and J 4 bases; nucleotides not matched to a gene: 11. The CDR3 consists of 17 residues. Germline CDR1 reads SGHRS; CDR2 reads YFSETQ.

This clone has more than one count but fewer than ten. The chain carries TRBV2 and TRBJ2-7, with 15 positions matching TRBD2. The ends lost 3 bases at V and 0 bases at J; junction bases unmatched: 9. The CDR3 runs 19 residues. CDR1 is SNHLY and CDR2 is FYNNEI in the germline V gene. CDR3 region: CASSEPGLAGGFLSYEQYF. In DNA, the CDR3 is TGTGCCAGCAGTGAGCCGGGACTAGCGGGGGGTTTTCTCTCCTACGAGCAGTACTTC. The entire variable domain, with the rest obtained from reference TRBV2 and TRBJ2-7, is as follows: EPEVTQTPSHQVTQMGQEVILRCVPISNHLYFYWYRQILGQKVEFLVSFYNNEISEKSEIFDDQFSVERPDGSNFTLKIRSTKLEDSAMYFCASSEPGLAGGFLSYEQYFGPGTRLTVT.

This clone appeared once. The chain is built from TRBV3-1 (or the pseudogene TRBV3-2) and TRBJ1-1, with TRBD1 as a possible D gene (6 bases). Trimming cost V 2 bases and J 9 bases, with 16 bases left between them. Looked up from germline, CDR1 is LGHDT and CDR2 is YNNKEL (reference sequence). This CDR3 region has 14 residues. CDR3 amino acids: CASSQSSMGAQAFF. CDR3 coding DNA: TGTGCCAGCAGCCAATCTAGCATGGGGGCCCAAGCTTTCTTT.

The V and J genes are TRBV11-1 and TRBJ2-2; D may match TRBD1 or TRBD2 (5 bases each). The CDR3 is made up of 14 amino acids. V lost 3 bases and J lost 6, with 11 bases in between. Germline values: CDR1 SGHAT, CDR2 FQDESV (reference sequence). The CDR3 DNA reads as TGTGCCAGCAGCTTGAGGGAGACAGCCGGGGAGCTGTTTTTT. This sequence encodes CASSLRETAGELFF.

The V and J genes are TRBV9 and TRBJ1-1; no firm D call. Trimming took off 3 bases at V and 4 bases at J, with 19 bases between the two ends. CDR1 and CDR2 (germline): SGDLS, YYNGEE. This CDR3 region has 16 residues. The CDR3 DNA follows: TGTGCCAGCAGCGACAACTTTAATCTTGGATCCACTGAAGCTTTCTTT. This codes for CASSDNFNLGSTEAFF.

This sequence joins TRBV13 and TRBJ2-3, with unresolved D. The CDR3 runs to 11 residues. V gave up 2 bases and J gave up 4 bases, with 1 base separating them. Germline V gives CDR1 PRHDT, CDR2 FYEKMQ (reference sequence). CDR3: CASSLSDTQYF. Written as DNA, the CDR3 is TGTGCCAGCAGCTTATCAGATACGCAGTATTTT.

DNA for the CDR3: TGCGCCAGCGGGCGGGGGCAGGGAGAAAAACTGTTTTTT. This gives the protein CASGRGQGEKLFF. V and J are TRBV5-1 and TRBJ1-4, with D perhaps TRBD1 (6 bases). This CDR3 is built from 13 residues. Germline CDR1 reads SGHRS; CDR2 reads YFSETQ. V gave up 7 bases and J gave up 8 bases, with 15 bases separating them.

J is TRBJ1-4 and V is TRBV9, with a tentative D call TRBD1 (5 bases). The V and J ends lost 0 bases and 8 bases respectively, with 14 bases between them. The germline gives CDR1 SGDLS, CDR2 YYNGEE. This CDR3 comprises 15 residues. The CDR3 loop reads CASSVGSGRGEKLFF. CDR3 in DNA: TGTGCCAGCAGCGTAGGGTCAGGGCGAGGGGAAAAACTGTTTTTT.